The 15 T cell receptor beta chains reported below all come from one sample, sequenced in a study of blood T cell repertoires in COVID-19. Using immunoSEQ multiplex PCR, the repertoire was profiled, and TCRdb retains in-frame clones only, with some absent. The table has about 400,000 clones, roughly 86% seen once. The sample was PBMCs or T cells enriched from blood (not recorded which). The receptors derive from a man aged 40-49 years in a cohort exposed to, infected with or recovered from COVID-19 (not recorded which).

The J gene is TRBJ2-1, the V gene TRBV28; 8 bases are shared with TRBD2. CDR1 and CDR2 (germline): MDHEN, SYDVKM. The V and J ends lost 3 bases and 4 bases, in that order; junction bases with no gene match: 5. The CDR3 totals 15 residues. Written as DNA, the CDR3 is TGTGCCAGCAGTTTGAGCGGGGGACGTTACAATGAGCAGTTCTTC. Its translation: CASSLSGGRYNEQFF.

This clone is a singleton in its sample. The V and J genes are TRBV15 and TRBJ2-1; D is perhaps TRBD2 (6 bases). The germline CDR1 and CDR2 sequences are LNHNV and YYDKDF (reference sequence). Trimming removed 3 bases from V and 6 bases from J, with 18 bases in between. The CDR3 consists of 16 residues. The CDR3 here is CATSSTLALKANEQFF. CDR3 nucleotide sequence: TGTGCCACCAGCAGTACTCTAGCGCTTAAAGCCAATGAGCAGTTCTTC.

The chain recombines TRBV18 with TRBJ1-3; D remains unclear. The CDR3 contains 16 residues. The V gene lost 3 bases and the J gene lost 0 bases, with 12 bases spanning the gap. Per the germline V gene, CDR1 is KGHSH and CDR2 is LQKENI. CDR3 sequence reads: CASSPNDISSGNTIYF. In DNA, the CDR3 is TGTGCCAGCTCACCTAACGATATTAGCTCTGGAAACACCATATATTTT. Full variable domain (outside the CDR3, taken from reference TRBV18 and TRBJ1-3): NAGVMQNPRHLVRRRGQEARLRCSPMKGHSHVYWYRQLPEEGLKFMVYLQKENIIDESGMPKERFSAEFPKEGPSILRIQQVVRGDSAAYFCASSPNDISSGNTIYFGEGSWLTVV.

The chain is built from TRBV14 and TRBJ2-1; 12 nucleotides match TRBD2. Trimming at V came to 4 bases and at J to 0 bases, leaving 4 bases not matched to a gene. CDR3 length equals 17 residues. In germline, CDR1 is SGHDN, CDR2 FVKESK. CDR3 amino acids: CASSPSTSGSSYNEQFF. The CDR3 bases are TGTGCCAGCAGCCCCTCGACTAGCGGGAGCTCCTACAATGAGCAGTTCTTC.

This sequence joins TRBV28 and TRBJ1-5; a possible D gene is TRBD1 (5 bases). The CDR3 has 12 amino acids. Between the trimmed V and J ends, which lost 7 bases and 7 bases, there was a span of 11 bases. Germline lookup yields CDR1 MDHEN and CDR2 SYDVKM. CDR3 region: CASTPGKQPQHF. The CDR3 DNA reads TGTGCCAGCACCCCAGGGAAACAGCCCCAGCATTTT.

This clone was detected only once. The V and J genes are TRBV27 and TRBJ2-7, with a possible D match to TRBD2 (7 bases). Germline V lookup: CDR1 MNHEY, CDR2 SMNVEV (reference sequence). V was shortened by 6 bases and J by 4 bases, with 19 bases between the two germline ends. The CDR3 loop spans 15 amino acids. In DNA form, the CDR3 reads TGTGCCAGCAGCCCATGGGGGGGCGGCCCATACGAGCAGTACTTC. Residues: CASSPWGGGPYEQYF.

The J gene is TRBJ2-1, the V gene TRBV5-4; TRBD2 matches 13 bases. CDR3 length: 15 amino acids. Germline V gene lookup returns CDR1 SGHNT and CDR2 YYREEE (reference sequence). V trimming: 4 bases; J trimming: 8 bases; junction bases outside the gene matches: 6. DNA of the CDR3: TGTGCCAGCAGCGGGGGACTAGCGGGAATGTATGAGCAGTTCTTC. Translation gives CASSGGLAGMYEQFF. The full variable domain, rest sourced from reference TRBV5-4 and TRBJ2-1, is ETGVTQSPTHLIKTRGQQVTLRCSSQSGHNTVSWYQQALGQGPQFIFQYYREEENGRGNFPPRFSGLQFPNYSSELNVNALELDDSALYLCASSGGLAGMYEQFFGPGTRLTVL.

J is TRBJ1-2 and V is TRBV7-2; TRBD1 matches at 7 bases. CDR1 is SGHTA, CDR2 FQGNSA, per germline. Trimming removed 5 bases from V and 4 bases from J; junction bases left unmatched: 13. This CDR3 contains 16 residues. This CDR3 is CASSLGLAGGIYGYTF. The DNA for the CDR3 is TGTGCCAGCAGCCTAGGGTTGGCAGGGGGTATCTATGGCTACACCTTC.

CDR3 in amino acids: CASSLAPLTNTGELFF. In nucleotides, the CDR3 is TGTGCCAGCAGCTTAGCCCCGCTAACGAACACCGGGGAGCTGTTTTTT. The genes are TRBV7-8 and TRBJ2-2; D ambiguous. Trimming removed 0 bases at V and 0 bases at J, with 8 bases between. This CDR3 region has 16 residues. Germline V lookup: CDR1 SGHVS, CDR2 FQNEAQ.

The chain joins TRBV5-4 to TRBJ1-2, with TRBD1 matching 9 bases. The germline V gene has CDR1 SGHNT and CDR2 YYREEE (reference sequence). The CDR3 is 14 amino acids. The trim removed 4 bases at V and 4 bases at J, leaving 5 bases unmatched. CDR3 bases: TGTGCCAGCAGCCGGACAGGGGTAGGCTATGGCTACACCTTC. It encodes CASSRTGVGYGYTF.

V gene TRBV11-2 combines with J gene TRBJ2-7, with D possibly matching TRBD1 (5 bases). From germline, CDR1 is SGHAT and CDR2 FQNNGV. There are 13 residues in the CDR3. Trimming cost V 1 base and J 6 bases, with 10 bases left between them. The CDR3 protein is CASSLVKGLEQYF. The DNA of the CDR3 is TGTGCCAGCAGCTTAGTGAAGGGGCTCGAGCAGTACTTC. Using reference TRBV11-2 and TRBJ2-7 for the parts outside the CDR3, the full variable domain is EAGVAQSPRYKIIEKRQSVAFWCNPISGHATLYWYQQILGQGPKLLIQFQNNGVVDDSQLPKDRFSAERLKGVDSTLKIQPAKLEDSAVYLCASSLVKGLEQYFGPGTRLTVT.

The sample holds one count of this clone. The chain is built from TRBV10-2 and TRBJ2-7; tentative D call: TRBD2 (6 bases). The CDR3 has 14 amino acids. Trimming removed 4 bases from V and 4 bases from J, with 14 bases in between. Per the germline V gene, CDR1 is WSHSY and CDR2 is SAAADI. This chain's CDR3 is CASSVGGLLYEQYF. For the CDR3, the DNA is TGCGCCAGCAGTGTGGGCGGACTACTATACGAGCAGTACTTC.

The CDR3 reads CASSQDSGSKNEQFF. DNA for the CDR3: TGTGCCAGCAGCCAAGATAGCGGGAGTAAGAATGAGCAGTTCTTC. The genes are TRBV14 and TRBJ2-1, with 9 bases matching TRBD2. The V segment lost 0 bases and the J segment 7 bases; nucleotides outside the gene matches: 4. This CDR3 spans 15 amino acids. Germline CDR1 SGHDN, CDR2 FVKESK.

The J gene is TRBJ1-2, the V gene TRBV6-5, with 8 bases fitting TRBD1. CDR1 and CDR2 (germline): MNHEY, SVGAGI. V was clipped by 9 bases and J by 7 bases; unmatched bases: 10. CDR3 length: 13 amino acids. CDR3 sequence (DNA): TGTGCCAGTTTGACAGGGGACTCCCTTGGCTACACCTTC. Protein product: CASLTGDSLGYTF.

About this clone itself: The identical CDR3 is also encoded by other nucleotide sequences in the sample. The J gene is TRBJ1-2, the V gene TRBV18; D is possibly TRBD1 (6 bases). The CDR3 contains 12 residues. Between the trimmed V and J ends, which lost 3 bases and 5 bases, there was a span of 7 bases. Germline loops: CDR1 KGHSH, CDR2 LQKENI. CDR3 sequence reads: CASSPDSYGYTF. CDR3 DNA sequence: TGTGCCAGCTCACCGGACAGTTATGGCTACACCTTC. The full variable domain, completed using reference TRBV18 and TRBJ1-2, is NAGVMQNPRHLVRRRGQEARLRCSPMKGHSHVYWYRQLPEEGLKFMVYLQKENIIDESGMPKERFSAEFPKEGPSILRIQQVVRGDSAAYFCASSPDSYGYTFGSGTRLTVV.